The 30 T cell receptor beta chains given below trace back to one sample, sequenced in a study of early T cells in non-severe SARS-CoV-2 infection. TCRdb reanalysed the 5' RACE reads using MiXCR and keeps one entry per CDR3 protein. This table holds approximately 50,000 distinct CDR3 sequences, roughly 8.2% found once. The sample comprised whole blood. The receptors originated from an adult who was a healthcare worker with PCR-confirmed SARS-CoV-2 infection or an uninfected control (not recorded which).

This clonotype was observed a few times. V and J are TRBV3-1 and TRBJ2-7; a possible D gene is TRBD1 (6 bases). Germline CDR1 and CDR2: LGHDT and YNNKEL (reference sequence). The CDR3 contains 14 residues. V was shortened by 4 bases and J by 2 bases, with 12 bases between the two germline ends. The CDR3 region has the DNA TGTGCCAGCAGCCCGCTGGGGGCTGCCTACGAGCAGTACTTC. This sequence encodes CASSPLGAAYEQYF.

This clonotype appeared a few times. The rearrangement uses TRBV28 and TRBJ2-3; D is ambiguous. This CDR3 spans 13 amino acids. V lost 4 bases and J lost 2, with 7 bases in between. Germline lookup yields CDR1 MDHEN and CDR2 SYDVKM. This CDR3 reads CASSWDFTDTQYF. The CDR3 DNA reads TGTGCCAGCAGTTGGGATTTCACAGATACGCAGTATTTT.

The chain combines TRBV28 with TRBJ2-2, with 9 nucleotides matching TRBD1. This CDR3 contains 17 residues. Germline V lookup: CDR1 MDHEN, CDR2 SYDVKM. With V trimmed by 4 bases and J by 2 bases, 8 bases remained unmatched. The CDR3 protein is CASSSPRDRVNTGELFF. The CDR3 nucleotides read TGTGCCAGCAGTTCTCCCCGGGACAGGGTTAACACCGGGGAGCTGTTTTTT.

This clonotype has just a few counts. The CDR3 DNA is TGCGCCAGCAGCCAAGACGAGGGTGATGGCTACACCTTC. Encoded protein: CASSQDEGDGYTF. The chain couples TRBV4-1 to TRBJ1-2, with D uncertain. The CDR3 has 13 residues. Germline CDR1 and CDR2: MGHRA and YSYEKL. The V end was cut by 0 bases, the J end by 6 bases, with 8 bases between.

A few counts support this clonotype. This chain uses TRBV5-1 with TRBJ1-2, with unresolved D. This CDR3 is 14 amino acids long. V was pared by 4 bases and J by 0 bases, with 10 bases between. Germline V gives CDR1 SGHRS, CDR2 YFSETQ. The CDR3 loop is CASSTQSPNYGYTF. CDR3 sequence (DNA): TGCGCCAGCAGCACCCAGAGCCCTAACTATGGCTACACCTTC.

This clonotype was counted at least ten times. The chain combines TRBV12-5 with TRBJ2-7, with D perhaps matching TRBD1 (6 bases). V lost 4 bases, J lost 6 bases, and 16 bases lay in between. Germline CDR1 LGHNT, CDR2 FRNRAP. The length of the CDR3 is 14 residues. CDR3 nucleotides: TGTGCTAGTGGTTCCCAGGGGCAGGAGGTCGAGCAGTACTTC. Translating it yields CASGSQGQEVEQYF.

The chain couples TRBV7-2 to TRBJ2-5; D not certain. The CDR3 length is 13 residues. Germline CDR1 and CDR2: SGHTA and FQGNSA. Trimming removed 5 bases from V and 1 base from J, with 8 bases in between. The CDR3: CASSRFGQETQYF. CDR3 DNA: TGTGCCAGCAGCCGATTTGGCCAAGAGACCCAGTACTTC.

Many counts were recorded for this clonotype. The J gene is TRBJ1-1, the V gene TRBV18, with 12 nucleotides matching TRBD1. In germline, CDR1 is KGHSH, CDR2 LQKENI. The CDR3 extends over 16 amino acids. With V trimmed by 3 bases and J by 4 bases, 6 bases remained unmatched. CDR3 nucleotides: TGTGCCAGCTCACCCAACAAGGGACAGGGGGCCACTGAAGCTTTCTTT. Its translation is CASSPNKGQGATEAFF.

The chain employs TRBV11-3 and TRBJ2-4; no firm D call. Germline V CDR1 and CDR2: SGHNT, YENEEA. Trimming cost V 5 bases and J 6 bases, with 8 bases left between them. The CDR3 length is 12 residues. This CDR3 is CASSQDGNIQYF. CDR3 DNA sequence: TGTGCCAGCAGCCAAGACGGAAACATTCAGTACTTC. Full variable domain (outside the CDR3, taken from reference TRBV11-3 and TRBJ2-4): EAGVVQSPRYKIIEKKQPVAFWCNPISGHNTLYWYLQNLGQGPELLIRYENEEAVDDSQLPKDRFSAERLKGVDSTLKIQPAELGDSAVYLCASSQDGNIQYFGAGTRLSVL.

The sample holds many counts of this clonotype. This chain joins TRBV7-2 and TRBJ2-5; D ambiguous. The V and J ends lost 1 base and 7 bases respectively, with 13 bases between them. This CDR3 is built from 14 residues. Germline loops: CDR1 SGHTA, CDR2 FQGNSA. The CDR3 is CASSLDGRKGTQYF. CDR3 DNA: TGTGCCAGCAGCTTAGACGGACGGAAAGGGACCCAGTACTTC.

The gene calls are TRBV3-1 and TRBJ2-1; possible D gene TRBD2, 5 bases. Germline-derived CDR1 and CDR2 are LGHDT and YNNKEL (reference sequence). V was clipped by 4 bases and J by 3 bases, with 10 bases between them. The CDR3 covers 14 residues. DNA of the CDR3: TGTGCCAGCAGCCGCGGGCCTGACTACAATGAGCAGTTCTTC. This translates into CASSRGPDYNEQFF.

This clonotype has a count of ten or more. The rearrangement uses TRBV20-1 and TRBJ2-1; 16 nucleotides line up with TRBD2. The V segment lost 8 bases and the J segment 7 bases; nucleotides outside the gene matches: 8. The CDR3 spans 15 residues. The germline gives CDR1 DFQATT, CDR2 SNEGSKA (reference sequence). CDR3 nucleotides: TGCAGTTCCGACGTGGGACTAGCGGGAGGGAATGAGCAGTTCTTC. The encoded protein is CSSDVGLAGGNEQFF.

The table lists this clonotype with a few counts. V usage is TRBV4-1 and J usage is TRBJ1-5, with 8 bases fitting TRBD1. The CDR3 spans 16 residues. V lost 4 bases, J lost 1 base, and 6 bases stayed unmatched. CDR1 is MGHRA, CDR2 YSYEKL, per germline. CDR3 loop: CASSRQQGVSNQPQHF. The CDR3 nucleotides read TGCGCCAGCAGCCGTCAACAGGGGGTCAGCAATCAGCCCCAGCATTTT.

This chain joins TRBV20-1 and TRBJ2-7, with D possibly TRBD2 on 6 matching bases. The ends were cut back, 0 bases at V and 5 bases at J, with 17 bases in the middle. CDR1 and CDR2 (germline): DFQATT, SNEGSKA (reference sequence). The CDR3 is 15 residues long. The CDR3 here is CSARDPTGAPDEQYF. The CDR3 region has the DNA TGCAGTGCTAGAGATCCCACGGGAGCGCCCGACGAGCAGTACTTC.

CDR3: CASSPSGGGSYNEQFF. The CDR3 DNA is TGCGCCAGCAGTCCGAGCGGGGGCGGCTCCTACAATGAGCAGTTCTTC. The V call is TRBV10-1, the J call TRBJ2-1; 8 bases are shared with TRBD2. Germline CDR1 WNHNN, CDR2 SYGVQD (reference sequence). The CDR3 is made up of 16 amino acids. V lost 5 bases, J lost 0 bases, and 6 bases stayed unmatched.

V gene TRBV6-5 combines with J gene TRBJ2-7, with TRBD2 matching 11 bases. Trimming removed 0 bases from V and 2 bases from J; junction bases left unmatched: 0. The CDR3 consists of 15 residues. Germline CDR1 MNHEY, CDR2 SVGAGI. This CDR3 reads CASSYSTSGTYEQYF. Written as DNA, the CDR3 is TGTGCCAGCAGTTACTCGACTAGCGGGACCTACGAGCAGTACTTC.

In this sample, this clonotype turned up a few times. This rearrangement joins TRBV6-5 to TRBJ1-1, with D unresolved. Germline V gives CDR1 MNHEY, CDR2 SVGAGI. V was cut by 6 bases and J by 1 base, with 9 bases left in between. The CDR3 length is 13 residues. The CDR3 here is CASRGGGNTEAFF. CDR3 in DNA: TGTGCCAGCAGGGGAGGAGGGAACACTGAAGCTTTCTTT.

V gene TRBV11-2 combines with J gene TRBJ2-3; 12 nucleotides line up with TRBD2. V was pared by 1 base and J by 7 bases, with 15 bases of the junction left unmatched. From germline, CDR1 is SGHAT and CDR2 FQNNGV. This CDR3 contains 19 residues. CDR3 DNA sequence: TGTGCCAGCAGCTTAGCGACACCGGGACTAGCGGGTACCGACTATACGCAGTATTTT. Protein product: CASSLATPGLAGTDYTQYF.

This clonotype was recorded many times. The rearrangement uses TRBV12-5 and TRBJ1-1; D remains ambiguous. V lost 2 bases and J 11 bases, leaving 9 bases between the germline ends. CDR3 size: 11 residues. Germline V gene data show CDR1 as LGHNT and CDR2 as FRNRAP. The CDR3 sequence: CASGLIGQAFF. CDR3 bases: TGTGCTAGTGGTTTGATCGGGCAGGCTTTCTTT.

The chain links TRBV7-9 to TRBJ2-3; tentative D call: TRBD2 (6 bases). The germline gives CDR1 SEHNR, CDR2 FQNEAQ (reference sequence). Trimming pared 1 base from V and 2 bases from J, leaving 13 bases between. The CDR3 totals 16 residues. The CDR3 sequence is CASSLGVAAPTDTQYF. In DNA form, the CDR3 reads TGTGCCAGCAGCTTAGGAGTAGCGGCCCCCACAGATACGCAGTATTTT.

Turning to this clonotype: Since no conserved phenylalanine or tryptophan closes the CDR3, a read error is the likely cause. The J gene is TRBJ2-7, the V gene TRBV6-1, with D hard to call. The CDR3 runs to 18 residues. CDR1 is MNHNS and CDR2 is SASEGT in the germline V gene. V dropped 3 bases and J dropped 0 bases, with 21 bases sitting between them. DNA for the CDR3: TGTGCCAGCAGTGAGGGCGTTCGTCGAACAAGGAGCTCCTACGAGCAGTACTCC. Translating it yields CASSEGVRRTRSSYEQYS.

This clonotype was counted between two and nine times. The V and J genes are TRBV11-2 and TRBJ2-3, with a weak D call TRBD2 (5 bases). This CDR3 comprises 14 residues. Germline V gene lookup returns CDR1 SGHAT and CDR2 FQNNGV. Trimming left V 3 bases short and J 5 bases short, with 12 bases between. CDR3 sequence (DNA): TGTGCCAGCAGCTTGTTCCACGGGGTAGATACGCAGTATTTT. This gives the protein CASSLFHGVDTQYF.

This clonotype has more than one count but fewer than ten. V and J are TRBV20-1 and TRBJ1-1; D remains unclear. The CDR3 length is 14 residues. The germline V gene encodes CDR1 DFQATT and CDR2 SNEGSKA (reference sequence). Trimming took off 0 bases at V and 1 base at J, with 9 bases between the two ends. CDR3 sequence: CSARDLGRNTEAFF. CDR3 sequence (DNA): TGCAGTGCTAGAGATCTTGGCAGGAACACTGAAGCTTTCTTT.

This clonotype was detected a few times. The V and J genes are TRBV4-3 and TRBJ1-1; 11 positions agree with TRBD1. Germline CDR1 reads LGHNA; CDR2 reads YSLEER. Trimming took 0 bases from V and 11 from J; bases not matched to a gene: 8. There are 15 residues in the CDR3. The CDR3 DNA reads TGCGCCAGCAGCCAAGATCTGGACAGGGGGCTGGAGGCTTTCTTT. The encoded protein is CASSQDLDRGLEAFF.

This clonotype was seen ten or more times. The J gene is TRBJ2-7, the V gene TRBV20-1, with 12 bases aligning to TRBD2. The CDR3 runs to 15 residues. Trimming removed 1 base from V and 5 bases from J; junction bases left unmatched: 6. Germline CDR1 DFQATT, CDR2 SNEGSKA (reference sequence). This CDR3 is CSARALGLAGNEQYF. Here the CDR3 DNA reads TGCAGTGCTAGAGCCTTAGGACTAGCGGGGAACGAGCAGTACTTC.

J is TRBJ1-1 and V is TRBV21-1; TRBD1, the table's D call, was not compared with the DNA. TRBV21-1 is listed as a pseudogene. This CDR3 is 20 amino acids long. Here the CDR3 DNA reads TGTGCCAGCAGCTTCCCGAGTACCCAAACCCCACAGGGGAGGTGCACTGAAGCTTTCTTT. It specifies CASSFPSTQTPQGRCTEAFF.

This chain connects TRBV4-1 to TRBJ2-4; D unresolved. Germline lookup yields CDR1 MGHRA and CDR2 YSYEKL. This CDR3 spans 14 amino acids. Trimming left V 1 base short and J 8 bases short, with 12 bases between. The CDR3 region is CASSQVFREDIQYF. CDR3 in DNA: TGCGCCAGCAGCCAAGTCTTCCGAGAAGACATTCAGTACTTC.

This clonotype was recorded at least ten times. V and J are TRBV5-1 and TRBJ2-2; 8 bases agree with TRBD1. Germline trimming cut 0 bases from V and 1 base from J; bases unmatched to any gene: 5. Germline loops: CDR1 SGHRS, CDR2 YFSETQ. This CDR3 spans 17 amino acids. CDR3 sequence reads: CASSLARGTGNTGELFF. CDR3 sequence (DNA): TGCGCCAGCAGCTTGGCCCGAGGGACAGGGAACACCGGGGAGCTGTTTTTT.

The chain has TRBV18 and TRBJ2-3; the D is unclear. CDR1 KGHSH and CDR2 LQKENI come from the germline V gene. This CDR3 spans 16 amino acids. Trimming pared 3 bases from V and 2 bases from J, leaving 15 bases between. In DNA, the CDR3 is TGTGCCAGCTCACCTCGCGAGGTGGACCCCACAGATACGCAGTATTTT. This codes for CASSPREVDPTDTQYF.

The chain employs TRBV5-5 and TRBJ2-2; 7 bases fit TRBD1. Germline V gene data show CDR1 as SGHKS and CDR2 as YYEKEE (reference sequence). The CDR3 is 16 amino acids. J gave up 2 bases and V 4 bases, and 8 bases lay outside the gene matches. The CDR3 DNA sequence: TGTGCCAGCAGCCGACAGGGAAATTCCAACACCGGGGAGCTGTTTTTT. Residues: CASSRQGNSNTGELFF.